Below, 10 T cell receptor beta chains from the same sample are listed, as sequenced in a study of blood T cell repertoires in COVID-19. Sequencing was performed with immunoSEQ multiplex PCR; in TCRdb, only in-frame clones are kept and a portion is missing. The sample records approximately 9,600 clones, 70% to 90% being singletons. Sequenced input: peripheral blood. All receptors derive from a human donor in a cohort sampled during active COVID-19.

This sequence joins TRBV9 and TRBJ2-5; TRBD2 matches at 10 bases. V lost 3 bases, J lost 5 bases, and 13 bases stayed unmatched. The CDR3 extends over 17 amino acids. In germline, CDR1 is SGDLS, CDR2 YYNGEE. CDR3: CASSAVIAGGSMETQYF. The CDR3 DNA reads TGTGCCAGCAGCGCAGTGATAGCGGGGGGCTCGATGGAGACCCAGTACTTC. The entire variable domain, with the rest obtained from reference TRBV9 and TRBJ2-5, is as follows: DSGVTQTPKHLITATGQRVTLRCSPRSGDLSVYWYQQSLDQGLQFLIQYYNGEERAKGNILERFSAQQFPDLHSELNLSSLELGDSALYFCASSAVIAGGSMETQYFGPGTRLLVL.

The J gene is TRBJ2-7, the V gene TRBV7-9; perhaps TRBD1 as D (5 bases). Germline CDR1 SEHNR, CDR2 FQNEAQ (reference sequence). There are 16 residues in the CDR3. The germline V and J ends were trimmed by 5 bases and 6 bases, with 23 bases remaining between them. The CDR3 DNA sequence: TGTGCCAGCAGCGACGTAACCGCAAGGGGAACTTTCGAGCAGTACTTC. This translates into CASSDVTARGTFEQYF.

The rearrangement joins TRBV30 to TRBJ1-4; D gene ambiguous. V was shortened by 0 bases and J by 7 bases, with 9 bases between the two germline ends. The CDR3 length is 13 residues. The germline V gene has CDR1 GTSNPN and CDR2 SVGIG (reference sequence). This chain's CDR3 is CAWSVQAGEKLFF. DNA for the CDR3: TGTGCCTGGAGTGTCCAGGCCGGTGAAAAACTGTTTTTT.

The V call is TRBV15, the J call TRBJ2-7; D not resolved. V was trimmed by 1 base and J by 1 base, leaving 14 bases between them. The CDR3 totals 16 residues. Germline values: CDR1 LNHNV, CDR2 YYDKDF (reference sequence). As DNA, the CDR3 is TGTGCCACCAGCAGAGGCGGCAGCGAACTTTCCTACGAGCAGTACTTC. Translation: CATSRGGSELSYEQYF. The full variable domain, rest sourced from reference TRBV15 and TRBJ2-7, is DAMVIQNPRYQVTQFGKPVTLSCSQTLNHNVMYWYQQKSSQAPKLLFHYYDKDFNNEADTPDNFQSRRPNTSFCFLDIRSPGLGDTAMYLCATSRGGSELSYEQYFGPGTRLTVT.

The CDR3 loop reads CASSPLAGPTYEQYF. The CDR3 nucleotides are TGTGCCAGCAGCCCCTTAGCGGGGCCCACCTACGAGCAGTACTTC. The V and J genes are TRBV7-3 and TRBJ2-7; 8 bases are shared with TRBD2. With 5 bases clipped from V and 2 bases from J, the junction kept 8 bases outside the gene matches. CDR3 length: 15 amino acids. Germline V gene lookup returns CDR1 SGHTA and CDR2 FQGTGA.

V is TRBV5-1 and J is TRBJ2-1; TRBD1 matches 8 bases. This CDR3 comprises 13 residues. Germline loops: CDR1 SGHRS, CDR2 YFSETQ. The ends lost 3 bases at V and 8 bases at J; junction bases unmatched: 4. This CDR3 is CASSSGQAHEQFF. DNA for the CDR3: TGCGCCAGCAGCTCGGGACAGGCCCATGAGCAGTTCTTC. Drawing the rest from reference TRBV5-1 and TRBJ2-1, the complete variable domain is KAGVTQTPRYLIKTRGQQVTLSCSPISGHRSVSWYQQTPGQGLQFLFEYFSETQRNKGNFPGRFSGRQFSNSRSEMNVSTLELGDSALYLCASSSGQAHEQFFGPGTRLTVL.

CDR3 nucleotide sequence: TGTGCCAGCAGCCCCGGGAGCGGAAGGAAGTTCTTC. Its translation: CASSPGSGRKFF. J is TRBJ2-1 and V is TRBV5-4, with D perhaps matching TRBD2 (6 bases). Germline loops: CDR1 SGHNT, CDR2 YYREEE (reference sequence). V lost 4 bases and J 14 bases, leaving 16 bases between the germline ends. This CDR3 has 12 residues.

The chain joins TRBV19 to TRBJ2-1, with 7 bases fitting TRBD2. Per the germline V gene, CDR1 is LNHDA and CDR2 is SQIVND (reference sequence). The CDR3 length is 16 residues. Trimming cost V 4 bases and J 7 bases; bases outside gene matches: 13. For the CDR3, the DNA is TGTGCCAGTAGTACTACCCAGCGGGGCCCGGGGAATGAGCAGTTCTTC. Translating gives CASSTTQRGPGNEQFF.

CDR3 nucleotides: TGTGCCATCAGTAGCCCGATCTTGGGCGATACGCAGTATTTT. Translating gives CAISSPILGDTQYF. The rearrangement uses TRBV10-3 and TRBJ2-3; D gene unclear. The CDR3 covers 14 residues. Between the trimmed V and J ends, which lost 5 bases and 6 bases, there was a span of 15 bases. In germline, CDR1 is ENHRY, CDR2 SYGVKD.

The rearrangement joins TRBV11-2 to TRBJ2-3; D is possibly TRBD1 (6 bases). The germline gives CDR1 SGHAT, CDR2 FQNNGV. There are 17 residues in the CDR3. The V end was cut by 0 bases, the J end by 4 bases, with 17 bases between. The DNA for the CDR3 is TGTGCCAGCAGCTTAGATCCGGTGGGACACGGAGCAGATACGCAGTATTTT. This translates into CASSLDPVGHGADTQYF. The variable domain in full, completed from reference TRBV11-2 and TRBJ2-3, reads EAGVAQSPRYKIIEKRQSVAFWCNPISGHATLYWYQQILGQGPKLLIQFQNNGVVDDSQLPKDRFSAERLKGVDSTLKIQPAKLEDSAVYLCASSLDPVGHGADTQYFGPGTRLTVL.